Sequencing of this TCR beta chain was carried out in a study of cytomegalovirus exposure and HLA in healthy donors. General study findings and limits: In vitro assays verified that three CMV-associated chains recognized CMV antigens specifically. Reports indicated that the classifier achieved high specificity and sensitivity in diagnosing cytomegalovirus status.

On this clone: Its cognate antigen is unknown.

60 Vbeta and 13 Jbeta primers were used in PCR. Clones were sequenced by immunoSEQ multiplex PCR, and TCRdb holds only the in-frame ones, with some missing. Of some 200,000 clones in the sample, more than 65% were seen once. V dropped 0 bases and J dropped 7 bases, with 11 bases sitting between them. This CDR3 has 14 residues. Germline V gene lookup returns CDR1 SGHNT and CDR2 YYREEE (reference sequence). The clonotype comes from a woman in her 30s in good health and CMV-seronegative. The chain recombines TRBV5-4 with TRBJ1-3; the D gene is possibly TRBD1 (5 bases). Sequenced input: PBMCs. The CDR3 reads CASSLVGGENTIYF. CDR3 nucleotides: TGTGCCAGCAGCTTGGTCGGAGGGGAGAACACCATATATTTT.